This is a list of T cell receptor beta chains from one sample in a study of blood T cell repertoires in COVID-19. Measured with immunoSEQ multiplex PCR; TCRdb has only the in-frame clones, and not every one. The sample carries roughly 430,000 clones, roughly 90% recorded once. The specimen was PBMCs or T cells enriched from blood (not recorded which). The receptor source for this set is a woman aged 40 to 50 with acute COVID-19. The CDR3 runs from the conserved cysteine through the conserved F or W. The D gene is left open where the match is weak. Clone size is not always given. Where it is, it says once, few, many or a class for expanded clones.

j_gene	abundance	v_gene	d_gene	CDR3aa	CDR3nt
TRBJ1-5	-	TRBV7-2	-	CASSSQGRDQPQHF	TGTGCCAGCAGCTCGCAGGGGAGGGATCAGCCCCAGCATTTT
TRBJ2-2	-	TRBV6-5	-	CASSYDQGITGELFF	TGTGCCAGCAGTTACGACCAGGGGATCACCGGGGAGCTGTTTTTT
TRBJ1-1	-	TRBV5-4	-	CASSLGQGQFGTEAFF	TGTGCCAGCAGCTTGGGGCAGGGCCAATTTGGAACTGAAGCTTTCTTT
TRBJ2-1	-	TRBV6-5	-	CASSSSRVNNEQFF	TGTGCCAGCAGTTCCTCGAGAGTGAACAATGAGCAGTTCTTC
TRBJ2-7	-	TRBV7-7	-	CASSLDRDDEQYF	TGTGCCAGCAGCTTAGACAGGGACGACGAGCAGTACTTC
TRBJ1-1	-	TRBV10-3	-	CAIGPGPVSRGTEAFF	TGTGCCATCGGTCCAGGCCCCGTTTCTCGGGGGACTGAAGCTTTCTTT
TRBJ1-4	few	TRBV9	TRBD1	CASSAEGAPANEKLFF	TGTGCCAGCAGCGCAGAGGGGGCGCCGGCTAATGAAAAACTGTTTTTT
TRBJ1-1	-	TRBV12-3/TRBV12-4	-	CASVPGDTEAFF	TGTGCCAGCGTTCCGGGGGACACTGAAGCTTTCTTT
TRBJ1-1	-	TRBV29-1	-	CSVMNTEAFF	TGCAGCGTCATGAACACTGAAGCTTTCTTT
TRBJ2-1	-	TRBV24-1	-	CATSDPNQNEQFF	TGTGCCACCAGTGATCCCAACCAGAATGAGCAGTTCTTC
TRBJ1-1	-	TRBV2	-	CASTQTVMNTEAFF	TGTGCCAGCACCCAGACAGTCATGAACACTGAAGCTTTCTTT
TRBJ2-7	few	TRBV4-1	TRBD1	CASSQGQGISYEQYF	TGCGCCAGCAGCCAAGGACAGGGAATCTCCTACGAGCAGTACTTC
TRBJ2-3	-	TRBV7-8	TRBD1	CASSAGTGYMTDTQYF	TGTGCCAGCAGCGCCGGGACAGGGTATATGACAGATACGCAGTATTTT
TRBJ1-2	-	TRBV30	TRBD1	CALVGDGQGAFISGYTF	TGTGCCTTGGTTGGCGATGGACAGGGGGCGTTTATAAGTGGCTACACCTTC
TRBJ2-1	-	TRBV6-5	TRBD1	CASRPVEQGADEQFF	TGTGCCAGCAGGCCAGTGGAACAGGGGGCGGACGAGCAGTTCTTC
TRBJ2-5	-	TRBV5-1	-	CASSFQGQETQYF	TGCGCCAGCAGCTTCCAGGGCCAAGAGACCCAGTACTTC
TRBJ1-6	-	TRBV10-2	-	CASSEDRNYNSPLHF	TGCGCCAGCAGTGAGGACAGGAATTATAATTCACCCCTCCACTTT
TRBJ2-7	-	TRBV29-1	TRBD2	CSVAPGGTDYEQYF	TGCAGCGTGGCGCCCGGGGGGACGGACTACGAGCAGTACTTC
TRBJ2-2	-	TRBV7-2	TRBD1	CASSGGQVNTGELFF	TGTGCCAGCAGCGGGGGACAGGTGAACACCGGGGAGCTGTTTTTT
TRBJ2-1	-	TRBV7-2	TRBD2	CASSLWGLGGEQFF	TGTGCCAGCAGCTTATGGGGACTAGGAGGTGAGCAGTTCTTC
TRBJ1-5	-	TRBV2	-	CASSADRTYQPQHF	TGTGCCAGCAGCGCCGACAGAACGTATCAGCCCCAGCATTTT
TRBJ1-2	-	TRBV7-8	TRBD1	CASSLTGTGVYGYTF	TGTGCCAGCAGCTTAACCGGGACAGGGGTCTATGGCTACACCTTC
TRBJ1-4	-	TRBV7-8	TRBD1	CASSPGQPQGGLFF	TGTGCCAGCAGCCCGGGACAGCCCCAGGGGGGACTGTTTTTT
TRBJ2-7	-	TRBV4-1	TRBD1	CASSTPGQGYEQYF	TGCGCCAGCAGCACCCCGGGACAGGGCTACGAGCAGTACTTC
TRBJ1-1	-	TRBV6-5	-	CATSLVRNTEAFF	TGTGCCACCTCGCTGGTTAGGAACACTGAAGCTTTCTTT
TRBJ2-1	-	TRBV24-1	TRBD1	CATSGWDRGSNEQFF	TGTGCCACCAGTGGTTGGGACAGGGGTAGCAATGAGCAGTTCTTC
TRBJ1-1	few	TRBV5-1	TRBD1	CASRDGQGNTEAFF	TGCGCCAGCAGGGATGGACAGGGGAACACTGAAGCTTTCTTT
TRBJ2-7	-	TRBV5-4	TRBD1	CASSPPPGQSSYEQYF	TGTGCCAGCAGCCCACCTCCGGGACAGAGCTCCTACGAGCAGTACTTC
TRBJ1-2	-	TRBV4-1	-	CASSQIIGQYGYTF	TGCGCCAGCAGCCAGATCATCGGACAGTATGGCTACACCTTC
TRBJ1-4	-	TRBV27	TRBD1	CASSRGRDRGRLATNEKLFF	TGTGCCAGCAGTCGAGGTCGGGACAGGGGGCGCTTAGCAACTAATGAAAAACTGTTTTTT
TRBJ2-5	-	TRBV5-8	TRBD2	CASRKRLAGETQYF	TGTGCCAGCAGAAAGAGACTAGCGGGGGAGACCCAGTACTTC
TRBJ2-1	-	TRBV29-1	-	CSVELPSSYNEQFF	TGCAGCGTTGAGTTACCTAGCTCCTACAATGAGCAGTTCTTC
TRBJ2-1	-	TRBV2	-	CASRVAGGYNEQFF	TGTGCCAGCAGAGTCGCAGGTGGATACAATGAGCAGTTCTTC
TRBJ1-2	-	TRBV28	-	CASSFASGAYGYTF	TGTGCCAGCAGTTTTGCATCAGGGGCTTATGGCTACACCTTC
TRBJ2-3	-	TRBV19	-	CASSMSGTDTQYF	TGTGCCAGTAGTATGTCGGGGACAGATACGCAGTATTTT
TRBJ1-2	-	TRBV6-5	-	CASSRDRAGGYTF	TGTGCCAGCAGTCGTGACAGAGCTGGTGGCTACACCTTC
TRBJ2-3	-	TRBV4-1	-	CASSQGPFSDTQYF	TGCGCCAGCAGCCAGGGGCCCTTCTCAGATACGCAGTATTTT
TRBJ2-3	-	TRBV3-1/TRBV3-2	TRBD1	CASSQGGTGSAGTQYF	TGTGCCAGCAGCCAAGGCGGGACAGGGAGCGCCGGTACGCAGTATTTT
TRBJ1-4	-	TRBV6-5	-	CASSLGQTTNEKLFF	TGTGCCAGCAGTCTCGGACAAACAACTAATGAAAAACTGTTTTTT
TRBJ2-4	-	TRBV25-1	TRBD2	CASSTSGGYGIQYF	TGTGCCAGCAGTACAAGCGGGGGGTATGGCATTCAGTACTTC
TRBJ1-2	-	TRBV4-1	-	CASSLQTDRINYGYTF	TGCGCCAGCAGCCTACAGACAGACCGTATTAACTATGGCTACACCTTC
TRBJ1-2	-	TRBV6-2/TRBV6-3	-	CASSYVGAYGYTF	TGTGCCAGCAGTTACGTAGGGGCCTATGGCTACACCTTC
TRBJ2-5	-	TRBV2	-	CASSDEGIADQETQYF	TGTGCCAGCAGTGATGAGGGAATCGCGGACCAAGAGACCCAGTACTTC
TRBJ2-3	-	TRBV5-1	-	CASSLAASGEVPDTQYF	TGCGCCAGCAGCTTGGCCGCCTCTGGGGAGGTCCCAGATACGCAGTATTTT
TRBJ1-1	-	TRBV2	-	CASTGGTEAFF	TGTGCTAGCACGGGGGGGACTGAAGCTTTCTTT
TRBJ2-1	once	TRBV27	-	CASSSVASVNYNEQFF	TGTGCCAGCAGTTCCGTCGCAAGCGTGAATTACAATGAGCAGTTCTTC
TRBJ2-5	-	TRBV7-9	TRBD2	CASSPSAGGPQTQYF	TGTGCCAGCAGCCCCTCAGCGGGGGGGCCGCAGACCCAGTACTTC
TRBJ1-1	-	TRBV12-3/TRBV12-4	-	CASSLRPGTEAFF	TGTGCCAGCAGTCTTCGCCCGGGCACTGAAGCTTTCTTT
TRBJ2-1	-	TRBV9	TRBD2	CASSEHASGGDNEQFF	TGTGCCAGCAGCGAGCACGCTAGCGGGGGGGACAATGAGCAGTTCTTC
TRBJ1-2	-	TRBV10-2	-	CASSEGQRDGYTF	TGCGCCAGCAGTGAGGGACAGAGGGATGGCTACACCTTC
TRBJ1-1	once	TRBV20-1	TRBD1	CSASRTGWNTEAFF	TGCAGTGCTAGTCGGACAGGATGGAACACTGAAGCTTTCTTT
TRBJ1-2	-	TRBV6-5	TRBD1	CASSYSPRRGHGYTF	TGTGCCAGCAGTTACTCACCGCGGAGGGGGCATGGCTACACCTTC
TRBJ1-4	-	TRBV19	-	CASSIPRGGEKLFF	TGTGCCAGTAGTATCCCCAGGGGTGGTGAAAAACTGTTTTTT
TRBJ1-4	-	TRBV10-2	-	CASSDPGAPNEKLFF	TGCGCCAGCAGTGACCCAGGGGCGCCTAATGAAAAACTGTTTTTT
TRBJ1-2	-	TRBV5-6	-	CASSYSFRGTYGYTF	TGTGCCAGCAGCTATTCGTTTAGGGGAACGTATGGCTACACCTTC